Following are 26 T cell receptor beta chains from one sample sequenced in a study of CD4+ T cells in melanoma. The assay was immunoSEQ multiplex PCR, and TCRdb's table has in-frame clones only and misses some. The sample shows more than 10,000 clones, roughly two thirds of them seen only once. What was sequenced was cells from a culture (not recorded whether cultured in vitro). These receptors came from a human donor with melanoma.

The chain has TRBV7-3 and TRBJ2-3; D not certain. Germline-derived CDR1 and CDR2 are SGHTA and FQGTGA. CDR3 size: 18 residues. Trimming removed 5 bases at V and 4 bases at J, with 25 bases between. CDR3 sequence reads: CASSPSVGVSITSDTQYF. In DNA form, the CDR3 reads TGTGCCAGCAGCCCCTCAGTTGGTGTCTCTATAACGTCAGATACGCAGTATTTT.

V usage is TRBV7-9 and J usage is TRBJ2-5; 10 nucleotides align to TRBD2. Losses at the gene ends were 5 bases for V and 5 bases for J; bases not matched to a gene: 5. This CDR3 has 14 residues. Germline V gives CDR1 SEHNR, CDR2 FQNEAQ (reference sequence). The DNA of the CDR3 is TGTGCCAGCAGCCCTCGGACTAGCGGTGAGACCCAGTACTTC. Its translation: CASSPRTSGETQYF.

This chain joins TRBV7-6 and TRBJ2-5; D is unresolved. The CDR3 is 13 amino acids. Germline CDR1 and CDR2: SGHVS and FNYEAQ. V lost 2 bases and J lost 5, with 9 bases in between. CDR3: CASSLSGLETQYF. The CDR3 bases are TGTGCCAGCAGCTTATCCGGGTTGGAGACCCAGTACTTC. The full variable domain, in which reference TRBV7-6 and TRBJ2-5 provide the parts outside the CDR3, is GAGVSQSPRYKVTKRGQDVALRCDPISGHVSLYWYRQALGQGPEFLTYFNYEAQQDKSGLPNDRFSAERPEGSISTLTIQRTEQRDSAMYRCASSLSGLETQYFGPGTRLLVL.

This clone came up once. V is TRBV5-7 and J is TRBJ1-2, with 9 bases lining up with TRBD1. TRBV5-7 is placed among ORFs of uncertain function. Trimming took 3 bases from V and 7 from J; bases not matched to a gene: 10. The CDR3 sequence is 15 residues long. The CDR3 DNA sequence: TGTGCCAGCAGCTCGGGGGACAGGGTGCAGGCTGGCTACACCTTC. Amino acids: CASSSGDRVQAGYTF.

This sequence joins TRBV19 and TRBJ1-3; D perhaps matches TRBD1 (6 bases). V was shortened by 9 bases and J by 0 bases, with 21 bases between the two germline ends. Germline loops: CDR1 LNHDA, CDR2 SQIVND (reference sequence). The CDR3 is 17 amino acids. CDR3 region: CASQNREKGTSGNTIYF. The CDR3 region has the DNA TGTGCCAGCCAAAACAGGGAAAAGGGAACCTCTGGAAACACCATATATTTT.

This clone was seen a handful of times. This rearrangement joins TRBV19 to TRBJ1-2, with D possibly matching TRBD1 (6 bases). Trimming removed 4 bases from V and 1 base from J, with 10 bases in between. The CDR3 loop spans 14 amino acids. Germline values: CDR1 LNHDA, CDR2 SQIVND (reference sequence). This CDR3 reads CASSRQVLNYGYTF. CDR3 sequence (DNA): TGTGCCAGTAGTAGACAGGTCCTTAACTATGGCTACACCTTC. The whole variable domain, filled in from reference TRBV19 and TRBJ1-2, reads DGGITQSPKYLFRKEGQNVTLSCEQNLNHDAMYWYRQDPGQGLRLIYYSQIVNDFQKGDIAEGYSVSREKKESFPLTVTSAQKNPTAFYLCASSRQVLNYGYTFGSGTRLTVV.

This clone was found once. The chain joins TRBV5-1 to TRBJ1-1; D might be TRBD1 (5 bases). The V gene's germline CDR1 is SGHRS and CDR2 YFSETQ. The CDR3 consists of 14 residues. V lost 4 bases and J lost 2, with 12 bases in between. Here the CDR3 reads CASSQGITNTEAFF. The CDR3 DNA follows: TGCGCCAGCAGCCAGGGTATTACTAACACTGAAGCTTTCTTT.

CDR3 nucleotide sequence: TGCGCCAGCAGCACAGGACAGGGTTCCAACACTGAAGCTTTCTTT. This codes for CASSTGQGSNTEAFF. V usage is TRBV5-1 and J usage is TRBJ1-1; TRBD1 aligns across 8 bases. CDR3 size: 15 residues. The ends lost 4 bases at V and 2 bases at J; junction bases unmatched: 7. CDR1 SGHRS and CDR2 YFSETQ come from the germline V gene.

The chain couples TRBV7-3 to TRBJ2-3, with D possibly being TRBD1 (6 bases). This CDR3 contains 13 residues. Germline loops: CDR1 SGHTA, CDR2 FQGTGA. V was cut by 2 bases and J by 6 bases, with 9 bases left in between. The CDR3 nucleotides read TGTGCCAGCAGCTTATTGGGGGCGGATACGCAGTATTTT. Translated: CASSLLGADTQYF.

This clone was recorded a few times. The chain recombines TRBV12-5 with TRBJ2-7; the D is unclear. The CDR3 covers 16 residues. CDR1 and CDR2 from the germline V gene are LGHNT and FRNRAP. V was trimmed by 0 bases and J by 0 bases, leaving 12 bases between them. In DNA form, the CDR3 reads TGTGCTAGTGGTTTGGTACTCGGTCGTAGCTCCTACGAGCAGTACTTC. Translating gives CASGLVLGRSSYEQYF.

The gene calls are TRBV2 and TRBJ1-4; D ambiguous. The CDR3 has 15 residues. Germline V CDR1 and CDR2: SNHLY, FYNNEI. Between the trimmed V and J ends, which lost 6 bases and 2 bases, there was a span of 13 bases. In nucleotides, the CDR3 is TGTGCCAGCAGGGCTACTAGTTCCACTAATGAAAAACTGTTTTTT. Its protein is CASRATSSTNEKLFF.

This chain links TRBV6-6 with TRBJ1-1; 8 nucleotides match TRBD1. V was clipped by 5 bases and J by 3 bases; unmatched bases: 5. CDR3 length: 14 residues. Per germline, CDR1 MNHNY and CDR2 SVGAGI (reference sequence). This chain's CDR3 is CASSMTGADTEAFF. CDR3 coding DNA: TGTGCCAGCAGTATGACAGGGGCCGACACTGAAGCTTTCTTT.

CDR3 in amino acids: CSVSRTGDTGELFF. DNA of the CDR3: TGCAGCGTCAGTAGGACAGGGGACACCGGGGAGCTGTTTTTT. The chain uses TRBV29-1 and TRBJ2-2; 9 nucleotides align to TRBD1. Looked up from germline, CDR1 is SQVTM and CDR2 is ANQGSEA. This CDR3 is built from 14 residues. The V gene end was trimmed by 6 bases and the J gene end by 3 bases; junction bases not matched to a gene: 5.

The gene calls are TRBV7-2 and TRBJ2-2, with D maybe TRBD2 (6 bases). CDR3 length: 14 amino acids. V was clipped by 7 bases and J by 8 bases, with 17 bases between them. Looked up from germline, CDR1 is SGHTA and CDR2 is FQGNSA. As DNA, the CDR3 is TGTGCCAGCACCTTTTCTGTGGGGGGAGGGGAGCTGTTTTTT. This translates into CASTFSVGGGELFF. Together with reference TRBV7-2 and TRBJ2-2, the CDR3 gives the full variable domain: GAGVSQSPSNKVTEKGKDVELRCDPISGHTALYWYRQSLGQGLEFLIYFQGNSAPDKSGLPSDRFSAERTGGSVSTLTIQRTQQEDSAVYLCASTFSVGGGELFFGEGSRLTVL.

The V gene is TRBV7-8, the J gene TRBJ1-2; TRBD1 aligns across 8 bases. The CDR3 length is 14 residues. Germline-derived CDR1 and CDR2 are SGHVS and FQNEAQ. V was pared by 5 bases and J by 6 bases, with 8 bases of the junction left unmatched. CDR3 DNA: TGTGCCAGCAGCGCTCGGACAGGGCGGAATGGCTACACCTTC. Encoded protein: CASSARTGRNGYTF.

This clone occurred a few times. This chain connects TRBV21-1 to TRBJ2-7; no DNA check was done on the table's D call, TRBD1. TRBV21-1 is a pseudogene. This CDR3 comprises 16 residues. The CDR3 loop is CASSIRLQGAPDEQYF. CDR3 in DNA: TGTGCCAGCAGCATAAGGCTACAGGGGGCCCCCGACGAGCAGTACTTC.

CDR3 DNA: TGTGCCAGCAGTTACGCGGAGGAGGGCTATGGCTACACCTTC. This translates into CASSYAEEGYGYTF. The chain employs TRBV6-5 and TRBJ1-2, with D hard to call. Looked up from germline, CDR1 is MNHEY and CDR2 is SVGAGI. V lost 2 bases and J lost 4, with 11 bases in between. The CDR3 is made up of 14 amino acids.

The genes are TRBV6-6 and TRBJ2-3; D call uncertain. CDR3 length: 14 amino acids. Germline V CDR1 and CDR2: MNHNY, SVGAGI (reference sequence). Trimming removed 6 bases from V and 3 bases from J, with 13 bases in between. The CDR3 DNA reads TGTGCCAGCAGCCCAGCGACAAAGACAGATACGCAGTATTTT. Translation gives CASSPATKTDTQYF.

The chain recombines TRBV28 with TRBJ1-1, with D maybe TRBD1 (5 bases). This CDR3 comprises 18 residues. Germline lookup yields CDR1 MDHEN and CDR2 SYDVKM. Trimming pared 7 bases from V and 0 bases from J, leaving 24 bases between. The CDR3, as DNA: TGTGCCAGCACCCACGGGAGGGGCAGGGTTCGGCTGAACACTGAAGCTTTCTTT. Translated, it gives CASTHGRGRVRLNTEAFF.

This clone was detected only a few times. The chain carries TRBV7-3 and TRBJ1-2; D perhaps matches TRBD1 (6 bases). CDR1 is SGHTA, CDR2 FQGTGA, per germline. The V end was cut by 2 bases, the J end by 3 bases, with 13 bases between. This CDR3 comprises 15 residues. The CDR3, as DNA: TGTGCCAGCAGCTTATTGGGGCGGACAGACTATGGCTACACCTTC. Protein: CASSLLGRTDYGYTF. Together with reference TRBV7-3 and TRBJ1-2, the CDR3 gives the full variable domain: GAGVSQTPSNKVTEKGKYVELRCDPISGHTALYWYRQSLGQGPEFLIYFQGTGAADDSGLPNDRFFAVRPEGSVSTLKIQRTERGDSAVYLCASSLLGRTDYGYTFGSGTRLTVV.

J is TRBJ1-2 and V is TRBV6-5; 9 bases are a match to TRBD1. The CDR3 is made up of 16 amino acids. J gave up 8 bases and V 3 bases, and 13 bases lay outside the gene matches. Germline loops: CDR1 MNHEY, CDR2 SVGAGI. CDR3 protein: CASSYGGQGTSRGYTF. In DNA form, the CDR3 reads TGTGCCAGCAGTTATGGTGGACAGGGGACTTCGAGGGGCTACACCTTC.

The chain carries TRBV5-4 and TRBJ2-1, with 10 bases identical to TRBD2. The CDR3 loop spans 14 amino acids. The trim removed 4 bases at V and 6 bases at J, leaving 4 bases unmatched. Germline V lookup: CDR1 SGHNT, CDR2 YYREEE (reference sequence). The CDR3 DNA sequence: TGTGCCAGCAGCGCGGGACTAGCGAGCAATGAGCAGTTCTTC. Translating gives CASSAGLASNEQFF.

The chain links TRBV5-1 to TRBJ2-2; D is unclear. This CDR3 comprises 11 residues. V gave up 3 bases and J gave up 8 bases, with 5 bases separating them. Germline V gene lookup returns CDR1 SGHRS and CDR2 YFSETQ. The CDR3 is CASSSRGELFF. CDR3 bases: TGCGCCAGCAGCTCCAGGGGGGAGCTGTTTTTT.

This CDR3 reads CAWTPGQDYARGYTF. Written as DNA, the CDR3 is TGTGCCTGGACCCCGGGACAGGACTATGCCCGGGGCTACACCTTC. The chain carries TRBV30 and TRBJ1-2, with TRBD1 identical over 8 bases. Germline-derived CDR1 and CDR2 are GTSNPN and SVGIG (reference sequence). The CDR3 consists of 15 residues. V shed 4 bases and J 8 bases; nucleotides not matched to a gene: 15.

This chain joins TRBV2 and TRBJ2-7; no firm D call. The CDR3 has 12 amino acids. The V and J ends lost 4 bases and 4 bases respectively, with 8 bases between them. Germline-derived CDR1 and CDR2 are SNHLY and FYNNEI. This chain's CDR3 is CASSGRLYEQYF. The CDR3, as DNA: TGTGCCAGCAGTGGCAGACTGTACGAGCAGTACTTC.

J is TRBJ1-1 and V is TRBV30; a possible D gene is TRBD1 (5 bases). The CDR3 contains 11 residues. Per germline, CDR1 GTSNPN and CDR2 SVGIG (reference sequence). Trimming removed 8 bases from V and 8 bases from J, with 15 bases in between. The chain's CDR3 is CAPGGGAEAFF. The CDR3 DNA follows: TGTGCCCCCGGGGGAGGGGCCGAAGCTTTCTTT.